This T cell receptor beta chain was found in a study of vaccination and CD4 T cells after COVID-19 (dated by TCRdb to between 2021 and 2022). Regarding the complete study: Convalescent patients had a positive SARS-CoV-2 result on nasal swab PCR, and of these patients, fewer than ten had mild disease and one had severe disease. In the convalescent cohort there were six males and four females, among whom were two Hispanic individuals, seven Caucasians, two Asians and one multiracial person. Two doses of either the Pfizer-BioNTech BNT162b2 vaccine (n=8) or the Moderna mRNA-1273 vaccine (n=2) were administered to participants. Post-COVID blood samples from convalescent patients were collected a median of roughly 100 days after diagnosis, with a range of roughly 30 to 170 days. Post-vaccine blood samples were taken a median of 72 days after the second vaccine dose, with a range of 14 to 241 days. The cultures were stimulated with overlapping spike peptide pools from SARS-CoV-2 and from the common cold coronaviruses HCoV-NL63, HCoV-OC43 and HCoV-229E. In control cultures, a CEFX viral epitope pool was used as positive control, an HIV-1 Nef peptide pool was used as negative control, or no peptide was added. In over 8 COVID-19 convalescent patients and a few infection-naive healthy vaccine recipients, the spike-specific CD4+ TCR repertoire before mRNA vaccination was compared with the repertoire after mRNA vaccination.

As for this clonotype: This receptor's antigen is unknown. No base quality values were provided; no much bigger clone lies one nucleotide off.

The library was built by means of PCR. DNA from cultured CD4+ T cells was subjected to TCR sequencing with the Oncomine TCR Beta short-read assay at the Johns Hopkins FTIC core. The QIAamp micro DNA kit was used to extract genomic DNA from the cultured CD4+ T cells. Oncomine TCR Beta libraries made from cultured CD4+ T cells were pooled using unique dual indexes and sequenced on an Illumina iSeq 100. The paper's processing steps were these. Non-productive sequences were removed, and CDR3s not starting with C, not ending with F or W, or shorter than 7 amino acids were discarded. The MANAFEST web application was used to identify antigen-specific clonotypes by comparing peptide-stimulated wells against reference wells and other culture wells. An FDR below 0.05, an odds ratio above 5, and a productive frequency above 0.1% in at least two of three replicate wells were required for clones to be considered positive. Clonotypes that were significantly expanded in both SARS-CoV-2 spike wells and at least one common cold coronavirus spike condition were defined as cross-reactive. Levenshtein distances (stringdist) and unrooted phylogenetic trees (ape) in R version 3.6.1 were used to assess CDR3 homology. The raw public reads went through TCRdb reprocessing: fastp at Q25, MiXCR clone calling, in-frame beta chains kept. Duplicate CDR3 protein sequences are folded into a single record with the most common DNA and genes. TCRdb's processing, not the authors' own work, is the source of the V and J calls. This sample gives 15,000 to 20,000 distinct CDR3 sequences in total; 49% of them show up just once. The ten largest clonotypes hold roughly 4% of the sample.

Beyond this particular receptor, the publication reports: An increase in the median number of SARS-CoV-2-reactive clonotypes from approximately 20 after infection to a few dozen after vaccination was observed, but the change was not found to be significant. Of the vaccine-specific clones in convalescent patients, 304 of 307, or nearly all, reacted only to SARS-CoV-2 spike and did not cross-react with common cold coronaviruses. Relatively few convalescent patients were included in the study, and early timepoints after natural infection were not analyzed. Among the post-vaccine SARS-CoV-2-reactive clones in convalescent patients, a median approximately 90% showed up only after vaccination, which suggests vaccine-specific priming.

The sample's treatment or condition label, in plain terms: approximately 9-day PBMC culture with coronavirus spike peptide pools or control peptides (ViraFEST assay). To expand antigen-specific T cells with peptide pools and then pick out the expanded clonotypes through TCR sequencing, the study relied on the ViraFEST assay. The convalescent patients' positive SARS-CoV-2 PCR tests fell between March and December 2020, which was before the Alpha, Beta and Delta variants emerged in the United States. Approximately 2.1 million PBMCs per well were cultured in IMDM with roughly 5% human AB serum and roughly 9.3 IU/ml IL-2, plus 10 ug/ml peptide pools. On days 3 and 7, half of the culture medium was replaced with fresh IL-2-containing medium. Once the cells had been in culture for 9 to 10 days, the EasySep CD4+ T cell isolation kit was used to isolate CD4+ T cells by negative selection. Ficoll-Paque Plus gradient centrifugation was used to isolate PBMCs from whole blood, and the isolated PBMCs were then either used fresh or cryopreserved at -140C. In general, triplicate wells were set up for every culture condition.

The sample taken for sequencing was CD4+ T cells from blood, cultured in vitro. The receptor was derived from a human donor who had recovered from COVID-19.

The CDR3 protein sequence reads: CASSLRGDNTEAFF. The DNA sequence is given as TGCGCCAGCAGCTTGCGGGGGGACAACACTGAAGCTTTCTTT. Recombination connected TRBV5-1 to TRBJ1-1; TRBD1 is a possible D gene, resting on 5 matching bases. CDR1 and CDR2, looked up from the germline V gene, are SGHRS and YFSETQ. V and J are truncated by 1 base and 2 bases respectively, leaving an intervening sequence of 9 bases. The CDR3 spans 14 residues, from the cysteine through the phenylalanine. The sequence is cut down to CDR3 DNA, 42 bases in frame from base 1. The variable domain in full, with residues beyond the CDR3 obtained from the reference TRBV5-1 and TRBJ1-1 genes, is KAGVTQTPRYLIKTRGQQVTLSCSPISGHRSVSWYQQTPGQGLQFLFEYFSETQRNKGNFPGRFSGRQFSNSRSEMNVSTLELGDSALYLCASSLRGDNTEAFFGQGTRLTVV.